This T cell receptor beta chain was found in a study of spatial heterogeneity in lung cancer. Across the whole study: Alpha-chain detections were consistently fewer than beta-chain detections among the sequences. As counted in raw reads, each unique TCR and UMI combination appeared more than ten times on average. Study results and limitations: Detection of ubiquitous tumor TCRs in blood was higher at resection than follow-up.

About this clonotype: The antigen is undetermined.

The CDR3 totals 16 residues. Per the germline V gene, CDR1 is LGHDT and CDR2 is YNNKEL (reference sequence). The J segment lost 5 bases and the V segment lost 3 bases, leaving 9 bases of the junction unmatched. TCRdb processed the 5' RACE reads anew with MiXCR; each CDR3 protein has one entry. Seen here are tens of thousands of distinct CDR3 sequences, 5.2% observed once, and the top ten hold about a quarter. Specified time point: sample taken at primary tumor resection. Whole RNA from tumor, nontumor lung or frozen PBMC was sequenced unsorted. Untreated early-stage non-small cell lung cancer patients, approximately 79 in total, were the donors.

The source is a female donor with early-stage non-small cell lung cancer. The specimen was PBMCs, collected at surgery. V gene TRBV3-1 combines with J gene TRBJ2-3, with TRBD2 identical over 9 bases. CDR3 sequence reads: CASSQAAGGGVDTQYF. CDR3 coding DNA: TGTGCCAGCAGCCAGGCAGCGGGGGGCGGGGTAGATACGCAGTATTTT.